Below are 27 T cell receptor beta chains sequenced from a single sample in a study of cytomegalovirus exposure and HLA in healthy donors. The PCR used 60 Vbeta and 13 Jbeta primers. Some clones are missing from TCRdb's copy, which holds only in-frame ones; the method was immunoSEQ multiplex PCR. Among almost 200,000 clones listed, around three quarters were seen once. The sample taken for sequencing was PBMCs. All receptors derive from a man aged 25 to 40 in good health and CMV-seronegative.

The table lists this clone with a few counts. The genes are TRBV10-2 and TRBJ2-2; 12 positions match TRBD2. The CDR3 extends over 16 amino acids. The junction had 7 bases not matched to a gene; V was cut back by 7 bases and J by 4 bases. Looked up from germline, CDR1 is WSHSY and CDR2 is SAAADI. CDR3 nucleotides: TGCGCCAGCATCACTAGCGGGAGGATGGGCACCGGGGAGCTGTTTTTT. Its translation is CASITSGRMGTGELFF.

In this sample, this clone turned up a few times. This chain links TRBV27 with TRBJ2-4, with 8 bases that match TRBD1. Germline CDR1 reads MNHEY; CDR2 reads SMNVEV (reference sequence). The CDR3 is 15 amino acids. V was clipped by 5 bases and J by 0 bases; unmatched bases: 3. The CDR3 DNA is TGTGCCAGCAGTGGACAGGGTATAGCCAAAAACATTCAGTACTTC. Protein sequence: CASSGQGIAKNIQYF.

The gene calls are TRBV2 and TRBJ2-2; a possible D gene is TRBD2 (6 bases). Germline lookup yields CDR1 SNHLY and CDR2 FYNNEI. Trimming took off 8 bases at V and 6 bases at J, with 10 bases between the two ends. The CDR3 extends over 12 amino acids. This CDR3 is CASGAGPGELFF. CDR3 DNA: TGTGCCAGCGGGGCGGGACCCGGGGAGCTGTTTTTT. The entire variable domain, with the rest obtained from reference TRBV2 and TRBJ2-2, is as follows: EPEVTQTPSHQVTQMGQEVILRCVPISNHLYFYWYRQILGQKVEFLVSFYNNEISEKSEIFDDQFSVERPDGSNFTLKIRSTKLEDSAMYFCASGAGPGELFFGEGSRLTVL.

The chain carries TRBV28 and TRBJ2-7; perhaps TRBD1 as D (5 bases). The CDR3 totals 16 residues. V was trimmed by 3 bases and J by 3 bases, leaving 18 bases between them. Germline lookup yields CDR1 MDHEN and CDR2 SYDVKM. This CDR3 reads CASSLLQARKDYEQYF. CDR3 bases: TGTGCCAGCAGTTTGTTACAGGCCCGAAAGGACTACGAGCAGTACTTC. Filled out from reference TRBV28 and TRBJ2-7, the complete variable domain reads DVKVTQSSRYLVKRTGEKVFLECVQDMDHENMFWYRQDPGLGLRLIYFSYDVKMKEKGDIPEGYSVSREKKERFSLILESASTNQTSMYLCASSLLQARKDYEQYFGPGTRLTVT.

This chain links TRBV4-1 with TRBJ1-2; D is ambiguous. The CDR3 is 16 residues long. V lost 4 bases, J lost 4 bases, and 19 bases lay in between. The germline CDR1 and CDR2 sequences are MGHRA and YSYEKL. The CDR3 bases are TGCGCCAGCAGCCCCCCCCCGGGGAAGGTATGCTATGGCTACACCTTC. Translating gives CASSPPPGKVCYGYTF.

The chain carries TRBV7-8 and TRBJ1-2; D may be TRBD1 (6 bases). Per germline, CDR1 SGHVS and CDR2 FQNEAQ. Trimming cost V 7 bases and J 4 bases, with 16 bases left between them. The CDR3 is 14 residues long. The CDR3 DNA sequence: TGTGCCAGCACCCCTGGACAGCTCCCCTATGGCTACACCTTC. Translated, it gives CASTPGQLPYGYTF.

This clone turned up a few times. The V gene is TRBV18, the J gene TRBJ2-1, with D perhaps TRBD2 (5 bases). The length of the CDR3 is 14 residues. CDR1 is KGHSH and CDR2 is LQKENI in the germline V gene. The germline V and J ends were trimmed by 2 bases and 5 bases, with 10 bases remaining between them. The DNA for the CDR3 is TGTGCCAGCTCACCAGGATCCGGGAACAATGAGCAGTTCTTC. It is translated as CASSPGSGNNEQFF.

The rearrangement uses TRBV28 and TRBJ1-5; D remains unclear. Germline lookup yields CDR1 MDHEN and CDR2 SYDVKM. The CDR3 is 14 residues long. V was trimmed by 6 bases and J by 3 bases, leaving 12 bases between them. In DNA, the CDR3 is TGTGCCAGCAGCCCGGGGAAATACAATCAGCCCCAGCATTTT. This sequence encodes CASSPGKYNQPQHF.

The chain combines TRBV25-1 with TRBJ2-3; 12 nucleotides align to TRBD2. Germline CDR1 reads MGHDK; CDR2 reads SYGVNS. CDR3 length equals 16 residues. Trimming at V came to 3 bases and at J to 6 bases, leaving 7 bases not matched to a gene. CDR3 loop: CASSDPRLAGVDTQYF. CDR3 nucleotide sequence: TGTGCCAGCAGTGATCCGAGACTAGCGGGAGTGGATACGCAGTATTTT. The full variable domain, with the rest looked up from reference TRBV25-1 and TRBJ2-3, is EADIYQTPRYLVIGTGKKITLECSQTMGHDKMYWYQQDPGMELHLIHYSYGVNSTEKGDLSSESTVSRIRTEHFPLTLESARPSHTSQYLCASSDPRLAGVDTQYFGPGTRLTVL.

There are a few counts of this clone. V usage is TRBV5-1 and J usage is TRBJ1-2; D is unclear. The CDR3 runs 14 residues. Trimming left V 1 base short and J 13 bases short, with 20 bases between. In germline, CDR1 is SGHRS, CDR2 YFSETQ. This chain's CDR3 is CASSLSQSSTPSTF. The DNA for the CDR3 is TGCGCCAGCAGCTTGTCCCAATCATCGACACCCTCCACCTTC.

DNA of the CDR3: TGTGCCACCAAACGAGGGCAGGGGGACCAGCCCCAGCATTTT. Translation: CATKRGQGDQPQHF. This chain uses TRBV15 with TRBJ1-5, with 7 bases aligning to TRBD1. V lost 7 bases and J lost 7; bases outside the gene matches: 10. This CDR3 contains 14 residues. Looked up from germline, CDR1 is LNHNV and CDR2 is YYDKDF (reference sequence).

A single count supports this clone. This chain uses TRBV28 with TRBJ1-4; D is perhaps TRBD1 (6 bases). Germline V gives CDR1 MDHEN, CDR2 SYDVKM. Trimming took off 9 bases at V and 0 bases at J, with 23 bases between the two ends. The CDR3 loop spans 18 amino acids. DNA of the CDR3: TGTGCCAGAGAAAAGACAGGCCACAAGAATCCAACTAATGAAAAACTGTTTTTT. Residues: CAREKTGHKNPTNEKLFF.

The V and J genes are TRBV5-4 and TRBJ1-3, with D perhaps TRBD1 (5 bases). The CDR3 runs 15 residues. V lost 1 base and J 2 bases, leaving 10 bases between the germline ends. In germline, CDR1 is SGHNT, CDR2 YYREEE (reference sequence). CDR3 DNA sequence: TGTGCCAGCAGCTTGCGGGGGAGGACTGGAAACACCATATATTTT. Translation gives CASSLRGRTGNTIYF.

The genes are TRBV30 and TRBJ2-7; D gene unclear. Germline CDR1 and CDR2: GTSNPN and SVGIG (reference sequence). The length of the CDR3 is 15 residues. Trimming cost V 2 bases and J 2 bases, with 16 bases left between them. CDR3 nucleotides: TGTGCCTGGAGTAGGAGTCTAGTAGTTCCCTACGAGCAGTACTTC. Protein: CAWSRSLVVPYEQYF.

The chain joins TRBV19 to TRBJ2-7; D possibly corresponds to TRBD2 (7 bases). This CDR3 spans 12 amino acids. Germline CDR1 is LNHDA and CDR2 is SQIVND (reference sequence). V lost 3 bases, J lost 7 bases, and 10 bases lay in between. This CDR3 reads CASSIRGAEQYF. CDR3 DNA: TGTGCCAGTAGTATTCGGGGGGCTGAGCAGTACTTC. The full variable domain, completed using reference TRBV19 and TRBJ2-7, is DGGITQSPKYLFRKEGQNVTLSCEQNLNHDAMYWYRQDPGQGLRLIYYSQIVNDFQKGDIAEGYSVSREKKESFPLTVTSAQKNPTAFYLCASSIRGAEQYFGPGTRLTVT.

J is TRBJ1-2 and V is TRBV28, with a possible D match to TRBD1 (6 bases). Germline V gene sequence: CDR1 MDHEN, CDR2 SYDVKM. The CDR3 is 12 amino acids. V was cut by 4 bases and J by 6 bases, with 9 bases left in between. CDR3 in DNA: TGTGCCAGCAGTTCAAGACAGGATGGCTACACCTTC. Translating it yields CASSSRQDGYTF.

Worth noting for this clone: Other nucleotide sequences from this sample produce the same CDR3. The CDR3 DNA sequence: TGTGCCAGCTCACCCGGGACAGGGAACACTGAAGCTTTCTTT. It codes for CASSPGTGNTEAFF. The chain is built from TRBV18 and TRBJ1-1, with 8 bases lining up with TRBD1. The CDR3 length is 14 residues. V shed 3 bases, J shed 1 base, and the junction held 1 base outside the gene matches. Germline CDR1 and CDR2: KGHSH and LQKENI. The whole variable domain, remainder taken from reference TRBV18 and TRBJ1-1, is NAGVMQNPRHLVRRRGQEARLRCSPMKGHSHVYWYRQLPEEGLKFMVYLQKENIIDESGMPKERFSAEFPKEGPSILRIQQVVRGDSAAYFCASSPGTGNTEAFFGQGTRLTVV.

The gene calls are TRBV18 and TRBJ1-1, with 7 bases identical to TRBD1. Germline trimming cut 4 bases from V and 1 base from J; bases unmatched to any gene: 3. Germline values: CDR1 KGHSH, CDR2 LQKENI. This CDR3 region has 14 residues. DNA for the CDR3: TGTGCCAGCTCACAACAGGGGAAGAACACTGAAGCTTTCTTT. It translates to CASSQQGKNTEAFF.

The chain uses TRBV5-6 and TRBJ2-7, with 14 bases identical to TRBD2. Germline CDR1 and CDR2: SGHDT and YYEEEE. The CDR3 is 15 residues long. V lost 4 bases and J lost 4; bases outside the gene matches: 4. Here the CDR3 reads CASSPGLAGDYEQYF. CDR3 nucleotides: TGTGCCAGCAGCCCGGGACTAGCGGGAGATTACGAGCAGTACTTC.

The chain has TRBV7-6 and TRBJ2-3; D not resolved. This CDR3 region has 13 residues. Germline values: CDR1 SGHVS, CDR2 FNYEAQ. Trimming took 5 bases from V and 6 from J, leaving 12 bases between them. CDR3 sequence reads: CASSPKPLDTQYF. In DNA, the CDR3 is TGTGCCAGCAGCCCTAAGCCGTTGGATACGCAGTATTTT.

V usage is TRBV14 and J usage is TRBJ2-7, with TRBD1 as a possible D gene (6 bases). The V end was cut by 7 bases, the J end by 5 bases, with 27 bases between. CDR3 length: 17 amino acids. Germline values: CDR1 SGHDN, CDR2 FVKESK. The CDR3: CASIKKCPDRRCHEQYF. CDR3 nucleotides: TGTGCCAGCATCAAAAAGTGCCCTGACAGGCGATGCCACGAGCAGTACTTC.

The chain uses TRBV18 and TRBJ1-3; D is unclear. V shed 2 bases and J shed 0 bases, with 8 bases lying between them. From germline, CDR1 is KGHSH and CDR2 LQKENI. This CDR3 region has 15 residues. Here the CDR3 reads CASSPVVGSGNTIYF. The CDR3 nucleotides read TGTGCCAGCTCACCAGTTGTCGGCTCTGGAAACACCATATATTTT.

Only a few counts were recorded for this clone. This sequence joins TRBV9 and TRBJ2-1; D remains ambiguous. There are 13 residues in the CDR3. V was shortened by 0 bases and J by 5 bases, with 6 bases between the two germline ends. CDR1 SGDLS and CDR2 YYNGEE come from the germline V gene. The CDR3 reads CASSVGQNNEQFF. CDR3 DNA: TGTGCCAGCAGCGTAGGTCAAAACAATGAGCAGTTCTTC.

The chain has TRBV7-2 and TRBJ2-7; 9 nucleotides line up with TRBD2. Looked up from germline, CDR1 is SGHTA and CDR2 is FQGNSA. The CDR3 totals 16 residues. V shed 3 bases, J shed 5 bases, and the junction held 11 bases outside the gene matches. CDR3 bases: TGTGCCAGCAGCTTGTGGGCTAGCGGGGTTCTGGACGAGCAGTACTTC. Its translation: CASSLWASGVLDEQYF.

The CDR3 is CASDFRGNNQPQHF. In DNA, the CDR3 is TGTGCCAGCGATTTTCGCGGGAACAATCAGCCCCAGCATTTT. The V and J genes are TRBV5-8 and TRBJ1-5, with D uncertain. Germline assignment: CDR1 SGHTS and CDR2 YDEGEE. The V and J ends lost 7 bases and 3 bases respectively, with 14 bases between them. CDR3 length: 14 residues.

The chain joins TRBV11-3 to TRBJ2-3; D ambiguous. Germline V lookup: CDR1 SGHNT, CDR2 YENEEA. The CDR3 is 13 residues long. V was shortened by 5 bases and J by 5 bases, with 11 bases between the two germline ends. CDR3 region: CASSPTPGDTQYF. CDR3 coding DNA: TGTGCCAGCAGCCCCACCCCCGGAGATACGCAGTATTTT.

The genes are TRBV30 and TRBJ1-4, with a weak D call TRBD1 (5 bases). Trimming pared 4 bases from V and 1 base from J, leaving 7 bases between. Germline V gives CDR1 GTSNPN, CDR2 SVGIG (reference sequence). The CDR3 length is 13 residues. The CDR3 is CAWTRVTNEKLFF. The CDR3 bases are TGTGCCTGGACCAGGGTAACTAATGAAAAACTGTTTTTT. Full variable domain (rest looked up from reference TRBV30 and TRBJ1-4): SQTIHQWPATLVQPVGSPLSLECTVEGTSNPNLYWYRQAAGRGLQLLFYSVGIGQISSEVPQNLSASRPQDRQFILSSKKLLLSDSGFYLCAWTRVTNEKLFFGSGTQLSVL.